The source of this T cell receptor beta chain is a study of T cell responses to AZD1222 COVID-19 vaccine. The study, taken as a whole, reports: Vaccine-related CD4 TCRs covered spike, predominating at 160-218 and 743-854. Reportedly, nearly half the spike-specific TCRs target unmutated variant regions. Donors were largely white British and mainly female; clonal diversity was possibly underestimated.

To note about this clone: What it binds is not known.

The germline gives CDR1 LGHDT, CDR2 YNNKEL (reference sequence). V shed 5 bases and J 7 bases; nucleotides not matched to a gene: 10. This CDR3 has 15 amino acids. Here immunoSEQ multiplex PCR was the method, and the copy in TCRdb shows in-frame clones only, minus some. The sample includes about 150,000 clones, around nine tenths seen only once; the top ten take around 3.8%. The sequence was collected from an adult in good health. The sequencing used peripheral blood, collected on day 0 of AZD1222 vaccination. This chain uses TRBV3-1 (or the pseudogene TRBV3-2) with TRBJ1-2; 10 nucleotides line up with TRBD1. The CDR3 spells CASSSGQGGWSGYTF. The DNA of the CDR3 is TGTGCCAGCAGCTCAGGACAGGGGGGTTGGAGTGGCTACACCTTC.